What follows describes a single TCR beta chain. What it recognizes is unknown. MiXCR, applied by TCRdb to the 5' RACE reads, yields one record per CDR3 protein. Among a few hundred thousand distinct CDR3 sequences listed, approximately 20% were seen once. The V gene's germline CDR1 is SGHRS and CDR2 YFSETQ. The ends lost 3 bases at V and 6 bases at J; junction bases unmatched: 5. CDR3 length: 15 amino acids. This specimen belongs to a study of CD8 T cells in ankylosing spondylitis. Whole-study findings and limits: Among TCR beta sequences, a motif of several highly homologous variants appeared characteristic of ankylosing spondylitis blood. Matched ankylosing spondylitis synovial fluid reportedly contained a significantly enriched population of disease-linked clones.

The V call is TRBV5-1, the J call TRBJ2-1, with 11 bases that match TRBD1. The TCR was taken from a male donor with ankylosing spondylitis. The source material was blood, either unsorted or a sorted T cell fraction (not recorded which). The CDR3 DNA follows: TGCGCCAGCAGCTGGACAGGGGGCGCGGGCAATGAGCAGTTCTTC. It encodes CASSWTGGAGNEQFF.